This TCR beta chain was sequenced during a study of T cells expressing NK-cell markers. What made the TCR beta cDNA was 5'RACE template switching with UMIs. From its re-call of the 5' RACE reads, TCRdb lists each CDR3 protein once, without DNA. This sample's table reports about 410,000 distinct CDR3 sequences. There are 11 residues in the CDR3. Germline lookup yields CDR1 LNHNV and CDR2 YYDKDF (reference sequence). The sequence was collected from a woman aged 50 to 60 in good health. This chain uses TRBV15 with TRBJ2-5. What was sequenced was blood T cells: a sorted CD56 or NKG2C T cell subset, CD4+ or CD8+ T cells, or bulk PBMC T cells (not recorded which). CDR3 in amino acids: CATSSGETQYF.